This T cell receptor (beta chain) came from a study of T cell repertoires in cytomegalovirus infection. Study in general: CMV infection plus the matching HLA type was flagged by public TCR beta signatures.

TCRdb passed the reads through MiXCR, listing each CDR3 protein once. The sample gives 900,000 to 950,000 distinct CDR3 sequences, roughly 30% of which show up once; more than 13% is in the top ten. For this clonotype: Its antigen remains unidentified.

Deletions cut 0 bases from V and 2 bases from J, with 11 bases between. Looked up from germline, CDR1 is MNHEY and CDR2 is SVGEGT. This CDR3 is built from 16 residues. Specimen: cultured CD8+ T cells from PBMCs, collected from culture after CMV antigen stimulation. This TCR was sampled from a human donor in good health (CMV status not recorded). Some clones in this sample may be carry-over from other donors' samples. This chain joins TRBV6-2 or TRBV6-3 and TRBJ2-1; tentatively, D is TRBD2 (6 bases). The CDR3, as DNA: TGTGCCAGCAGTTACTCCCAGCGGGCCACCTACAATGAGCAGTTCTTC. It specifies CASSYSQRATYNEQFF.